This T cell receptor (beta chain) came from a study of cytomegalovirus exposure and HLA in healthy donors. The overall study: The 100 million to 140 million unique TCR beta sequences, from 150 million to 200 million T cells, were found by an earlier analysis.

The PCR was carried out with 60 Vbeta primers and 13 Jbeta primers. Sequencing was performed with immunoSEQ multiplex PCR; in TCRdb, only in-frame clones are kept and a portion is missing. The repertoire holds about 130,000 clones, roughly 77% seen once, with more than 4.5% in the top ten. The source of this sequence is a man aged 30-40 years in good health. Source material: PBMCs.

The CDR3 reads CASSGGTVYNEQFF. CDR3 in DNA: TGTGCCAGCAGCGGAGGGACAGTGTACAATGAGCAGTTCTTC. This chain uses TRBV7-9 with TRBJ2-1, with D perhaps TRBD1 (7 bases). The CDR3 runs 14 residues. Germline V gives CDR1 SEHNR, CDR2 FQNEAQ (reference sequence). Trimming left V 5 bases short and J 4 bases short, with 12 bases between.